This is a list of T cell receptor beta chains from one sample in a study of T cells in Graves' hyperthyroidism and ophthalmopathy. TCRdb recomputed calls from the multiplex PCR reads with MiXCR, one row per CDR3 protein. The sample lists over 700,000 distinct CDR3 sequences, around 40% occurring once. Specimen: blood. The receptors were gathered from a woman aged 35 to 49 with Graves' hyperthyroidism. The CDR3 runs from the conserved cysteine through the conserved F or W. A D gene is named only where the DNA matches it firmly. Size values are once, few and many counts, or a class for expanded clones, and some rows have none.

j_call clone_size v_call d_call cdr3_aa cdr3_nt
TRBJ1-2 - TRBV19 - CASSIWSGDGYTF TGTGCCAGTAGTATATGGTCGGGCGATGGCTACACCTTC
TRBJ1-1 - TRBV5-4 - CASSQKRKGNTEAFF TGTGCCAGCAGCCAAAAAAGAAAAGGGAACACTGAAGCTTTCTTT
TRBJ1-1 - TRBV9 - CASSVERMNTEAFF TGTGCCAGCAGCGTAGAAAGGATGAACACTGAAGCTTTCTTT
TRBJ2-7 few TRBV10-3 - CASRPAEGGASYEQYF TGTGCCAGCAGGCCAGCCGAAGGGGGGGCCTCCTACGAGCAGTACTTC
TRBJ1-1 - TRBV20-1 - CSARGFSEAFF TGCAGTGCTAGAGGGTTTAGTGAAGCTTTCTTT
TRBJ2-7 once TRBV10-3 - CATSGLGSYEQYF TGTGCCACCTCAGGACTGGGTTCCTACGAGCAGTACTTC
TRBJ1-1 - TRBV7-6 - CASSLILFGNPDTEAFF TGTGCCAGCAGCTTAATTTTGTTTGGGAATCCGGACACTGAAGCTTTCTTT
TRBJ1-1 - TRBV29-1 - CSVQRTVDTNTEAFF TGCAGCGTCCAAAGGACAGTCGATACGAACACTGAAGCTTTCTTT
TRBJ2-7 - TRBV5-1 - CASRVEAGPEQYF TGCGCCAGCAGGGTGGAGGCAGGCCCTGAGCAGTACTTC
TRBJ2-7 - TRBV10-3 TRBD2 CAISIEAGGKQYF TGTGCCATCAGTATAGAAGCGGGGGGGAAGCAGTACTTC
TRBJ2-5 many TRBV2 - CASSEASQQGTQYF TGTGCCAGCAGTGAAGCCTCGCAGCAAGGGACCCAGTACTTC
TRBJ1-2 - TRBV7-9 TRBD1 CASNQRGTGTVSYTF TGTGCCAGCAATCAACGTGGGACAGGGACTGTAAGCTACACCTTC